Listed here are 29 T cell receptor beta chains from one sample, sequenced in a study of T cell responses to AZD1222 COVID-19 vaccine. The repertoire was sequenced with immunoSEQ multiplex PCR; TCRdb's copy has only in-frame clones and lacks some. This sample has more than 90,000 clones, with roughly 80% found just once. Sample: peripheral blood, taken on day 0 of AZD1222 vaccination. The receptors stem from an adult in good health.

The V call is TRBV28, the J call TRBJ2-1; perhaps TRBD1 as D (5 bases). Trimming stripped 6 bases from V and 6 bases from J, with 18 bases between. Germline-derived CDR1 and CDR2 are MDHEN and SYDVKM. CDR3 length: 15 amino acids. This chain's CDR3 is CASSPPNRQSNEQFF. In DNA form, the CDR3 reads TGTGCCAGCAGCCCACCTAATCGACAGTCCAATGAGCAGTTCTTC.

The rearrangement uses TRBV24-1 and TRBJ2-1; 9 bases match TRBD1. Germline V gene sequence: CDR1 KGHDR, CDR2 SFDVKD. The CDR3 runs to 15 residues. With 4 bases clipped from V and 4 bases from J, the junction kept 4 bases outside the gene matches. The CDR3 sequence is CATSDLGTGYNEQFF. The CDR3 DNA sequence: TGTGCCACCAGTGACCTTGGGACAGGGTACAATGAGCAGTTCTTC.

This rearrangement joins TRBV6-1 to TRBJ2-7, with 10 bases aligning to TRBD1. There are 16 residues in the CDR3. V shed 0 bases, J shed 5 bases, and the junction held 7 bases outside the gene matches. CDR1 is MNHNS, CDR2 SASEGT, per germline. This CDR3 reads CASSEAAGQGHDEQYF. The CDR3 nucleotides are TGTGCCAGCAGTGAAGCGGCGGGACAGGGGCACGACGAGCAGTACTTC.

The chain links TRBV7-2 to TRBJ2-1; perhaps TRBD2 as D (6 bases). This CDR3 is 15 amino acids long. Germline V lookup: CDR1 SGHTA, CDR2 FQGNSA. Deletions cut 3 bases from V and 5 bases from J, with 14 bases between. The CDR3, as DNA: TGTGCCAGCAGCTTCGGGCTAGCGACTAACAATGAGCAGTTCTTC. This sequence encodes CASSFGLATNNEQFF. The entire variable domain, with the rest obtained from reference TRBV7-2 and TRBJ2-1, is as follows: GAGVSQSPSNKVTEKGKDVELRCDPISGHTALYWYRQSLGQGLEFLIYFQGNSAPDKSGLPSDRFSAERTGGSVSTLTIQRTQQEDSAVYLCASSFGLATNNEQFFGPGTRLTVL.

This chain links TRBV5-1 with TRBJ1-4; D is uncertain. There are 13 residues in the CDR3. The V gene's germline CDR1 is SGHRS and CDR2 YFSETQ. The V gene lost 2 bases and the J gene lost 7 bases, with 9 bases spanning the gap. DNA of the CDR3: TGCGCCAGCAGCTTACTACTGGGTGAAAAACTGTTTTTT. Its translation: CASSLLLGEKLFF.

This sequence joins TRBV20-1 and TRBJ1-2; D gene uncertain. CDR1 DFQATT and CDR2 SNEGSKA come from the germline V gene (reference sequence). V lost 4 bases and J 1 base, leaving 4 bases between the germline ends. The CDR3 has 11 amino acids. The CDR3 loop is CSAISNYGYTF. CDR3 DNA: TGCAGTGCTATCAGTAACTATGGCTACACCTTC.

This chain connects TRBV5-1 to TRBJ1-6; 8 nucleotides agree with TRBD1. The CDR3 runs to 14 residues. Trimming removed 5 bases from V and 6 bases from J; junction bases left unmatched: 4. Germline V gives CDR1 SGHRS, CDR2 YFSETQ. The CDR3: CASSSQGANSPLHF. CDR3 sequence (DNA): TGCGCCAGCAGTTCCCAGGGGGCTAATTCACCCCTCCACTTT. Full variable domain (rest looked up from reference TRBV5-1 and TRBJ1-6): KAGVTQTPRYLIKTRGQQVTLSCSPISGHRSVSWYQQTPGQGLQFLFEYFSETQRNKGNFPGRFSGRQFSNSRSEMNVSTLELGDSALYLCASSSQGANSPLHFGNGTRLTVT.

This rearrangement joins TRBV6-5 to TRBJ1-2; no clear D gene. The germline V gene encodes CDR1 MNHEY and CDR2 SVGAGI. V shed 6 bases and J shed 0 bases, with 8 bases lying between them. There are 13 residues in the CDR3. In DNA form, the CDR3 reads TGTGCCAGCAGCAGAGCCCCTAACTATGGCTACACCTTC. It yields the protein CASSRAPNYGYTF.

The chain links TRBV19 to TRBJ2-1; D may correspond to TRBD1 or TRBD2 (6 bases each). CDR3 size: 16 residues. Germline-derived CDR1 and CDR2 are LNHDA and SQIVND (reference sequence). Trimming cost V 5 bases and J 5 bases, with 19 bases left between them. Here the CDR3 reads CASSPRGQGTHNEQFF. CDR3 bases: TGTGCCAGTAGTCCCCGGGGGCAGGGTACCCACAATGAGCAGTTCTTC.

The V call is TRBV5-1, the J call TRBJ1-4, with 8 bases that match TRBD1. Germline values: CDR1 SGHRS, CDR2 YFSETQ. The CDR3 spans 15 residues. Trimming at V came to 4 bases and at J to 8 bases, leaving 10 bases not matched to a gene. CDR3 amino acids: CASSRYRGSEEKLFF. DNA of the CDR3: TGCGCCAGCAGCCGTTACAGGGGGTCTGAGGAAAAACTGTTTTTT.

In its sample, this clone was seen once. The chain's CDR3 is CASSEGPSYGYTF. CDR3 bases: TGTGCCAGCAGTGAGGGACCGTCCTATGGCTACACCTTC. J is TRBJ1-2 and V is TRBV2, with D maybe TRBD1 (5 bases). This CDR3 is 13 amino acids long. The germline gives CDR1 SNHLY, CDR2 FYNNEI. V dropped 3 bases and J dropped 4 bases, with 9 bases sitting between them.

This rearrangement joins TRBV10-2 to TRBJ2-1; TRBD2 agrees at 8 bases. Germline lookup yields CDR1 WSHSY and CDR2 SAAADI. The ends lost 6 bases at V and 9 bases at J; junction bases unmatched: 10. CDR3 length equals 14 residues. The CDR3 loop is CASRWTAGEGEQFF. CDR3 DNA: TGCGCCAGCAGATGGACAGCGGGGGAGGGTGAGCAGTTCTTC.

J is TRBJ2-7 and V is TRBV18, with 8 bases that match TRBD1. The CDR3 loop spans 14 amino acids. Trimming at V came to 0 bases and at J to 3 bases, leaving 1 base not matched to a gene. CDR1 and CDR2 from the germline V gene are KGHSH and LQKENI. CDR3 bases: TGTGCCAGCTCACCACCCACAGGGGGCTACGAGCAGTACTTC. It encodes CASSPPTGGYEQYF.

This clone turned up a few times. The chain carries TRBV2 and TRBJ1-4; 9 bases map to TRBD1. Trimming removed 7 bases from V and 1 base from J; junction bases left unmatched: 7. The CDR3 covers 16 residues. CDR1 SNHLY and CDR2 FYNNEI come from the germline V gene. In nucleotides, the CDR3 is TGTGCCAGCAACGAACAGGGGGCGAAAACTAATGAAAAACTGTTTTTT. It specifies CASNEQGAKTNEKLFF.

This clone has a single count. The V gene is TRBV28, the J gene TRBJ1-2, with unresolved D. CDR1 is MDHEN and CDR2 is SYDVKM in the germline V gene. The V gene lost 10 bases and the J gene lost 2 bases, with 14 bases spanning the gap. The CDR3 spans 13 residues. The CDR3 loop reads CATSDLTNYGYTF. Written as DNA, the CDR3 is TGTGCCACCTCCGATCTTACCAACTATGGCTACACCTTC.

The chain employs TRBV6-5 and TRBJ2-7; D is unclear. The CDR3 is 16 residues long. Trimming removed 2 bases from V and 3 bases from J, with 17 bases in between. Looked up from germline, CDR1 is MNHEY and CDR2 is SVGAGI. CDR3 residues: CASSYVGRPPLYEQYF. The CDR3 nucleotides are TGTGCCAGCAGTTACGTAGGGCGGCCCCCACTCTACGAGCAGTACTTC.

The chain has TRBV6-5 and TRBJ1-2; TRBD1 might be the D (6 bases). Germline CDR1 reads MNHEY; CDR2 reads SVGAGI. The CDR3 runs 14 residues. The CDR3 DNA reads TGTGCGGGGGGCCGACCCGGGGCGGGCTATGGCTACACCTTC. Residues: CAGGRPGAGYGYTF.

This clone was observed a handful of times. The chain couples TRBV5-1 to TRBJ2-1; D might be TRBD2 (5 bases). CDR1 SGHRS and CDR2 YFSETQ come from the germline V gene. The CDR3 has 14 amino acids. V dropped 1 base and J dropped 5 bases, with 10 bases sitting between them. The CDR3 DNA reads as TGCGCCAGCAGCTTGTACGGGATTAACAATGAGCAGTTCTTC. It is translated as CASSLYGINNEQFF.

This clone was observed a single time. The junction shows a germline mismatch at one end, possibly a read error. The chain carries TRBV7-7 and TRBJ1-4; D possibly corresponds to TRBD1 (5 bases). CDR1 SSHAT and CDR2 FNYEAQ come from the germline V gene (reference sequence). The CDR3 has 16 residues. The CDR3 coding sequence is TGTGCTAGCAGCTTAGGAGGGACGGGCCGAAATGAAAAACTGTTTTTT. This sequence encodes CASSLGGTGRNEKLFF.

This chain uses TRBV5-4 with TRBJ1-1; 8 nucleotides match TRBD1. There are 14 residues in the CDR3. Germline-derived CDR1 and CDR2 are SGHNT and YYREEE (reference sequence). V lost 4 bases, J lost 2 bases, and 4 bases stayed unmatched. Written as DNA, the CDR3 is TGTGCCAGCAGCGCGGACAGGGTTAACACTGAAGCTTTCTTT. Protein sequence: CASSADRVNTEAFF. Full variable domain (rest looked up from reference TRBV5-4 and TRBJ1-1): ETGVTQSPTHLIKTRGQQVTLRCSSQSGHNTVSWYQQALGQGPQFIFQYYREEENGRGNFPPRFSGLQFPNYSSELNVNALELDDSALYLCASSADRVNTEAFFGQGTRLTVV.

The V and J genes are TRBV7-8 and TRBJ1-5; 11 bases are a match to TRBD1. Germline CDR1 and CDR2: SGHVS and FQNEAQ. CDR3 size: 15 residues. The ends lost 7 bases at V and 6 bases at J; junction bases unmatched: 8. The CDR3 loop is CASTHGQGASQPQHF. The CDR3 DNA reads as TGTGCCAGCACCCACGGACAGGGGGCTAGTCAGCCCCAGCATTTT.

V usage is TRBV14 and J usage is TRBJ2-1; perhaps D is TRBD1 or TRBD2 (5 bases each). This CDR3 has 14 residues. Looked up from germline, CDR1 is SGHDN and CDR2 is FVKESK. V shed 4 bases and J shed 4 bases, with 11 bases lying between them. The CDR3 DNA follows: TGTGCCAGCAGCCCCCGGGACCCTTACAATGAGCAGTTCTTC. It encodes CASSPRDPYNEQFF.

J is TRBJ2-1 and V is TRBV28; D might be TRBD2 (6 bases). CDR3 size: 17 residues. Looked up from germline, CDR1 is MDHEN and CDR2 is SYDVKM. Trimming cost V 1 base and J 0 bases, with 13 bases left between them. This chain's CDR3 is CASSLFGGMSSYNEQFF. CDR3 nucleotide sequence: TGTGCCAGCAGTTTATTTGGCGGGATGAGCTCCTACAATGAGCAGTTCTTC.

The chain joins TRBV19 to TRBJ2-1, with a possible D match to TRBD1 (5 bases). The V end lost 7 bases, the J end lost 3 bases, and 13 bases lay between the germline ends. The CDR3 is made up of 14 amino acids. The germline gives CDR1 LNHDA, CDR2 SQIVND (reference sequence). The CDR3 DNA sequence: TGTGCCAGTACCCTGGGGCAGTTCTACAATGAGCAGTTCTTC. Its protein product is CASTLGQFYNEQFF. Combining the CDR3 with reference TRBV19 and TRBJ2-1 gives the whole variable domain DGGITQSPKYLFRKEGQNVTLSCEQNLNHDAMYWYRQDPGQGLRLIYYSQIVNDFQKGDIAEGYSVSREKKESFPLTVTSAQKNPTAFYLCASTLGQFYNEQFFGPGTRLTVL.

The CDR3 spells CASSVGSDTQYF. For the CDR3, the DNA is TGCGCCAGCAGCGTAGGGTCAGATACGCAGTATTTT. The chain couples TRBV5-1 to TRBJ2-3; no reliable D call. This CDR3 is 12 amino acids long. Trimming removed 4 bases at V and 4 bases at J, with 7 bases between. The V gene's germline CDR1 is SGHRS and CDR2 YFSETQ.

V and J are TRBV6-5 and TRBJ1-6, with D unresolved. Per germline, CDR1 MNHEY and CDR2 SVGAGI. The V and J ends lost 1 base and 4 bases respectively, with 5 bases between them. The CDR3 contains 14 residues. CDR3 sequence: CASSYFGYNSPLHF. Written as DNA, the CDR3 is TGTGCCAGCAGTTACTTTGGTTATAATTCACCCCTCCACTTT.

J is TRBJ1-1 and V is TRBV10-3; 7 bases agree with TRBD1. This CDR3 region has 14 residues. The germline CDR1 and CDR2 sequences are ENHRY and SYGVKD. V shed 5 bases and J 3 bases; nucleotides not matched to a gene: 6. The CDR3 loop is CAISQQGKDTEAFF. Here the CDR3 DNA reads TGTGCCATCAGTCAACAGGGGAAGGACACTGAAGCTTTCTTT.

This chain joins TRBV9 and TRBJ2-1, with 7 bases fitting TRBD1. The V and J ends lost 4 bases and 5 bases, in that order; junction bases with no gene match: 9. The CDR3 is 15 amino acids. Per germline, CDR1 SGDLS and CDR2 YYNGEE. CDR3 in amino acids: CASSSRDRLNNEQFF. CDR3 nucleotide sequence: TGTGCCAGCAGCTCAAGGGACAGACTGAACAATGAGCAGTTCTTC. The full variable domain, in which reference TRBV9 and TRBJ2-1 provide the parts outside the CDR3, is DSGVTQTPKHLITATGQRVTLRCSPRSGDLSVYWYQQSLDQGLQFLIQYYNGEERAKGNILERFSAQQFPDLHSELNLSSLELGDSALYFCASSSRDRLNNEQFFGPGTRLTVL.

The V call is TRBV25-1, the J call TRBJ1-2; TRBD1 might be the D (6 bases). V lost 2 bases, J lost 4 bases, and 11 bases lay in between. In germline, CDR1 is MGHDK, CDR2 SYGVNS. The length of the CDR3 is 14 residues. DNA of the CDR3: TGTGCCAGCAGTGAACAGGGGTTGGGCTATGGCTACACCTTC. Translating gives CASSEQGLGYGYTF.